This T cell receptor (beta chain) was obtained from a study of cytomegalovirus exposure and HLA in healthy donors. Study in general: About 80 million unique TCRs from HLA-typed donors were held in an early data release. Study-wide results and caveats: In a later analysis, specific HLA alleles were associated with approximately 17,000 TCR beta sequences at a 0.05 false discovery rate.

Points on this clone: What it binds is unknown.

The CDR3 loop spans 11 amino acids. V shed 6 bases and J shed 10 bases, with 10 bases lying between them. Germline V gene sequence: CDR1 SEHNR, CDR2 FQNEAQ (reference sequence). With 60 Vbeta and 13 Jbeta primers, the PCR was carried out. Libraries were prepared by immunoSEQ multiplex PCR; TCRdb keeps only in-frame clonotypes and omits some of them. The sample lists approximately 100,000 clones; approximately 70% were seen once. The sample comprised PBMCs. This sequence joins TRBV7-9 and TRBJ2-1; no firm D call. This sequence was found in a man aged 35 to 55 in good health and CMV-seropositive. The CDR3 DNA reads TGTGCCAGCAGGGTCAGCGTGGAGCAGTTCTTC. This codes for CASRVSVEQFF.